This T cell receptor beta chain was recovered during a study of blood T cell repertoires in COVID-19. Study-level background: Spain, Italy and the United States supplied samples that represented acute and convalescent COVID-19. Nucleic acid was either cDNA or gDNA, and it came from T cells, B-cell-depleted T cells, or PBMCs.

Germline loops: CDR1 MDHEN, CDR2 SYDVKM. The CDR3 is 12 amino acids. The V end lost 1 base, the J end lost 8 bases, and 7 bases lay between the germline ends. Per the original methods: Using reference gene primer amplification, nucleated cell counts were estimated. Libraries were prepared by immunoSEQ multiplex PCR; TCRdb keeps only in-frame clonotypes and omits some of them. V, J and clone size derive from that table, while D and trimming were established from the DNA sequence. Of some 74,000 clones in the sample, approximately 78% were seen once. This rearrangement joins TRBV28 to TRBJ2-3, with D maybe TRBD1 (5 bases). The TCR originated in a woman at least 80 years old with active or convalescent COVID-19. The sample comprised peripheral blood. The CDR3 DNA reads TGTGCCAGCAGTTTATCAGGGTCTACGCAGTATTTT. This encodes CASSLSGSTQYF. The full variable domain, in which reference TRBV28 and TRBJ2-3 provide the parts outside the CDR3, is DVKVTQSSRYLVKRTGEKVFLECVQDMDHENMFWYRQDPGLGLRLIYFSYDVKMKEKGDIPEGYSVSREKKERFSLILESASTNQTSMYLCASSLSGSTQYFGPGTRLTVL.